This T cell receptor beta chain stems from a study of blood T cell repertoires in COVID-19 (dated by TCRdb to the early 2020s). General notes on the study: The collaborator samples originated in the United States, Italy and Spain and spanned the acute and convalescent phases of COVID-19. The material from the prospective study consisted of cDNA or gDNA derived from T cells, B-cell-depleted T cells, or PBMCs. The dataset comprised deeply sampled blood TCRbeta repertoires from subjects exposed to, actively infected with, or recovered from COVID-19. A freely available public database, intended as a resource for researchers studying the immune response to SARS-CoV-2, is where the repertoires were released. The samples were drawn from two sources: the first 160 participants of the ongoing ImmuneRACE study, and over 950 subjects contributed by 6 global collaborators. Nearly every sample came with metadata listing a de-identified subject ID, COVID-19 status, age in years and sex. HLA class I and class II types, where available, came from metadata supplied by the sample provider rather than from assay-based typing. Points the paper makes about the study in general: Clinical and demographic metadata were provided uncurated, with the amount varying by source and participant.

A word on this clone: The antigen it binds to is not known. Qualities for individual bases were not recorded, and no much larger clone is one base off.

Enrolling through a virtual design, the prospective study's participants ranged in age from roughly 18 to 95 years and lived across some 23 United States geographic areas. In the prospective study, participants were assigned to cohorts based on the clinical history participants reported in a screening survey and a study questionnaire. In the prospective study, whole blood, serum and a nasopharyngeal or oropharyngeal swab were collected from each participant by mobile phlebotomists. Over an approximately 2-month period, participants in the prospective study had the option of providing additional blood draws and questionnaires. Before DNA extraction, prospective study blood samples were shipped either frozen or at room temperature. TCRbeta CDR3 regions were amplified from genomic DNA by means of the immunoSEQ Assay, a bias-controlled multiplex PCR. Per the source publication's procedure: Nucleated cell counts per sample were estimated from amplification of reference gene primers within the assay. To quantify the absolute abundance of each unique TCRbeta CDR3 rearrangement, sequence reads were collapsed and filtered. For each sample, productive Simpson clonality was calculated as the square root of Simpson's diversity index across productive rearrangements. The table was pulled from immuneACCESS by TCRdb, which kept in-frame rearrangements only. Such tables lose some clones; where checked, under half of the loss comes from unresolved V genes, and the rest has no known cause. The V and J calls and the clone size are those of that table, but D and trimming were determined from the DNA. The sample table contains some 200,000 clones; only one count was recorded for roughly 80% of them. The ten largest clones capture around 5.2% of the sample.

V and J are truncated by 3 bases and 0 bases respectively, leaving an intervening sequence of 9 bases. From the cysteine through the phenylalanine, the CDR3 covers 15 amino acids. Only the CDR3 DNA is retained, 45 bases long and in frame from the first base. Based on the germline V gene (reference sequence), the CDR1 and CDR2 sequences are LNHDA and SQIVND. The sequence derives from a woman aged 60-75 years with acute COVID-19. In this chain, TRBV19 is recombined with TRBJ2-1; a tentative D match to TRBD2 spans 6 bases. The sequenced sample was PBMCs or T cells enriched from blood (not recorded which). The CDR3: CASSMGGPSYNEQFF. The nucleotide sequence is TGTGCCAGTAGTATGGGAGGTCCCTCCTACAATGAGCAGTTCTTC.